These T cell receptor beta chains were read from a single sample in a study of OX40 agonist ivuxolimab in advanced cancers. Repertoires were generated with immunoSEQ multiplex PCR, while TCRdb's copy carries only in-frame clones and drops some. The table has about 60,000 clones, about 90% seen once. This specimen consisted of CD4+ or CD8+ T cells sorted from blood, obtained in a trial of the OX40 agonist ivuxolimab. These receptors were collected from an adult with an advanced solid tumor such as melanoma, head and neck, liver or kidney cancer. The CDR3 runs from the conserved cysteine through the conserved F or W. The D gene is left open where the match is weak. Some rows mark clone size as missing; the rest say once, few, many or name a class of expanded clone.

CDR3aa,CDR3nt,d_gene,j_gene,abundance,v_gene
CASSLKGGTTIHEQFF,TGTGCCAGCAGCTTAAAAGGTGGGACCACTATCCATGAGCAGTTCTTC,.,TRBJ2-1,.,TRBV7-3
CATGTGQANTEAFF,TGTGCCACAGGGACAGGGCAGGCGAACACTGAAGCTTTCTTT,TRBD1,TRBJ1-1,once,TRBV27
CASSLGGYYGYTF,TGTGCCAGCAGTTTAGGAGGGTACTATGGCTACACCTTC,.,TRBJ1-2,.,TRBV28
CASSQGLAAPRDTQYF,TGTGCCAGCAGTCAGGGACTAGCGGCCCCGCGGGATACGCAGTATTTT,TRBD2,TRBJ2-3,.,TRBV2
CASSIGRLDPSNEQFF,TGTGCCAGCAGCATCGGTCGACTAGATCCGAGCAATGAGCAGTTCTTC,.,TRBJ2-1,.,TRBV11-3
CASSLSPGTGAGGEKLFF,TGTGCCAGCAGCCTCAGTCCCGGGACAGGGGCCGGGGGTGAAAAACTGTTTTTT,TRBD1,TRBJ1-4,once,TRBV9
CAISESTPGGNIQYF,TGTGCCATCAGTGAGTCGACCCCAGGGGGAAACATTCAGTACTTC,TRBD1,TRBJ2-4,.,TRBV10-3
CAISPAVEQYF,TGTGCCATCTCCCCCGCGGTCGAGCAGTACTTC,.,TRBJ2-7,few,TRBV10-3
CASSPQGKTETQYF,TGTGCCAGCAGTCCCCAGGGCAAAACGGAGACCCAGTACTTC,.,TRBJ2-5,.,TRBV2
CASSVRLENTGELFF,TGTGCCAGCAGTGTGCGGCTAGAGAACACCGGGGAGCTGTTTTTT,.,TRBJ2-2,.,TRBV2
CASSRLAGVQYNEQFF,TGTGCCAGCAGTCGACTAGCGGGTGTTCAGTATAATGAGCAGTTCTTC,TRBD2,TRBJ2-1,once,TRBV7-9
CASSRLVANVLTF,TGTGCCAGCAGCCGGCTGGTGGCCAACGTCCTGACTTTC,.,TRBJ2-6,.,TRBV11-1
CASSPMTRRNTGELFF,TGTGCCAGCAGCCCTATGACACGCAGGAACACCGGGGAGCTGTTTTTT,.,TRBJ2-2,.,TRBV14
CASSGGRREGPNEQFF,TGTGCCAGCAGTGGGGGAAGGCGGGAGGGCCCCAATGAGCAGTTCTTC,TRBD2,TRBJ2-1,.,TRBV2